The 29 T cell receptor beta chains below come from one sample, sequenced in a study of response to subunit inactivated influenza vaccine. TCRdb processed the RT-PCR reads anew with MiXCR; each CDR3 protein has one entry. Of around 790,000 distinct CDR3 sequences in the sample, over 20% were seen once. The source material was PBMCs from blood, sampled roughly 5 days after vaccination. The source is a man aged 45-65 years who received an inactivated influenza vaccine.

The rearrangement links TRBV20-1 to TRBJ2-2; D is unclear. V was cut by 1 base and J by 5 bases, with 5 bases left in between. This CDR3 is built from 12 residues. Germline CDR1 and CDR2: DFQATT and SNEGSKA (reference sequence). The chain's CDR3 is CSARVWTGELFF. The CDR3 DNA reads as TGCAGTGCTAGAGTGTGGACCGGGGAGCTGTTTTTT.

At least ten counts were recorded for this clonotype. The chain employs TRBV9 and TRBJ2-5; D gene ambiguous. V was shortened by 0 bases and J by 3 bases, with 6 bases between the two germline ends. Germline V CDR1 and CDR2: SGDLS, YYNGEE. The CDR3 totals 13 residues. CDR3 nucleotide sequence: TGTGCCAGCAGCGTAGGAATGGAAGAGACCCAGTACTTC. Translating it yields CASSVGMEETQYF.

The V gene is TRBV3-1, the J gene TRBJ2-5; D could derive from TRBD1 or TRBD2 (5 bases each). Germline values: CDR1 LGHDT, CDR2 YNNKEL (reference sequence). This CDR3 region has 14 residues. Between the trimmed V and J ends, which lost 8 bases and 1 base, there was a span of 14 bases. The CDR3 here is CASGGGGLQETQYF. CDR3 nucleotides: TGTGCCAGCGGGGGTGGCGGACTCCAAGAGACCCAGTACTTC.

This chain links TRBV12-3 or TRBV12-4 with TRBJ1-1, with 7 bases matching TRBD1. V lost 4 bases to trimming and J lost 0 bases; unmatched junction nucleotides: 2. This CDR3 has 14 amino acids. DNA of the CDR3: TGTGCCAGCAGTTCAGGGGGGATGAACACTGAAGCTTTCTTT. Translating gives CASSSGGMNTEAFF.

This clonotype was seen more than once but under ten times. The V call is TRBV6-2 or TRBV6-3, the J call TRBJ2-3, with a tentative D call TRBD1 (6 bases). The CDR3 is made up of 15 amino acids. Germline V CDR1 and CDR2: MNHEY, SVGEGT. V was clipped by 6 bases and J by 0 bases, with 13 bases between them. DNA for the CDR3: TGTGCCAGCAGCAGACGGACAGCTAGCACAGATACGCAGTATTTT. Protein sequence: CASSRRTASTDTQYF.

V is TRBV4-3 and J is TRBJ2-7, with D unresolved. CDR3 size: 13 residues. Trimming stripped 0 bases from V and 7 bases from J, with 10 bases between. Germline V gene lookup returns CDR1 LGHNA and CDR2 YSLEER. In DNA form, the CDR3 reads TGCGCCAGCAGCCAAGATCCTCTAGGAGAGCAGTACTTC. This codes for CASSQDPLGEQYF.

This clonotype was picked up many times. The chain recombines TRBV5-1 with TRBJ2-5; D is unresolved. Germline V gene sequence: CDR1 SGHRS, CDR2 YFSETQ. The CDR3 totals 12 residues. V shed 4 bases and J shed 5 bases, with 9 bases lying between them. The CDR3 sequence: CASSLDLETQYF. DNA for the CDR3: TGCGCCAGCAGCCTGGATTTGGAGACCCAGTACTTC.

V usage is TRBV15 and J usage is TRBJ2-3; 12 bases match TRBD1. The CDR3 is made up of 15 amino acids. J lost 6 bases, V lost 4 bases, and 5 bases had no gene match. The germline CDR1 and CDR2 sequences are LNHNV and YYDKDF (reference sequence). Here the CDR3 DNA reads TGTGCCACCAGCAAGGGGGGACAGGGGGCCGATACGCAGTATTTT. Protein sequence: CATSKGGQGADTQYF.

CDR3 protein: CASKAHQGPAYEQYF. In DNA form, the CDR3 reads TGTGCCAGCAAGGCCCATCAGGGGCCGGCCTACGAGCAGTACTTC. V and J are TRBV27 and TRBJ2-7, with D perhaps matching TRBD1 (6 bases). The CDR3 is 15 residues long. CDR1 MNHEY and CDR2 SMNVEV come from the germline V gene (reference sequence). The ends were cut back, 7 bases at V and 2 bases at J, with 18 bases in the middle.

The rearrangement links TRBV7-9 to TRBJ2-7, with D perhaps TRBD1 (6 bases). The CDR3 extends over 13 amino acids. The V end lost 7 bases, the J end lost 4 bases, and 14 bases lay between the germline ends. The germline gives CDR1 SEHNR, CDR2 FQNEAQ (reference sequence). For the CDR3, the DNA is TGTGCCAGCATCCCCGGGACATCGTACGAGCAGTACTTC. Translation gives CASIPGTSYEQYF.

This clonotype came up a few times. This sequence joins TRBV12-3 or TRBV12-4 and TRBJ2-3, with 8 positions matching TRBD2. This CDR3 comprises 16 residues. V dropped 3 bases and J dropped 0; count of bases not matched to a gene: 5. The CDR3 here is CASSFRAGASTDTQYF. The CDR3 DNA follows: TGTGCCAGCAGTTTCAGAGCGGGGGCTAGCACAGATACGCAGTATTTT.

This sequence joins TRBV20-1 and TRBJ2-7, with D perhaps given as TRBD1 or TRBD2 (5 bases each). CDR3 length: 16 amino acids. V was clipped by 1 base and J by 4 bases, with 20 bases between them. Looked up from germline, CDR1 is DFQATT and CDR2 is SNEGSKA (reference sequence). The CDR3 DNA is TGCAGTGCTAGAGTAACCTTAGTGGGGGTCAGGTACGAGCAGTACTTC. It encodes CSARVTLVGVRYEQYF.

The V call is TRBV20-1, the J call TRBJ1-1; the D gene is possibly TRBD1 (5 bases). This CDR3 region has 14 residues. The germline V and J ends were trimmed by 6 bases and 0 bases, with 14 bases remaining between them. Germline CDR1 DFQATT, CDR2 SNEGSKA (reference sequence). CDR3 region: CSALVRGMNTEAFF. In DNA form, the CDR3 reads TGCAGTGCCCTAGTACGGGGGATGAACACTGAAGCTTTCTTT.

This clonotype has only a few counts. V and J are TRBV4-1 and TRBJ1-6, with D uncertain. The germline V gene encodes CDR1 MGHRA and CDR2 YSYEKL. Trimming pared 0 bases from V and 5 bases from J, leaving 5 bases between. The CDR3 has 14 amino acids. The CDR3 nucleotides are TGCGCCAGCAGCCAAGACAGGAATAATTCACCCCTCCACTTT. Translated, it gives CASSQDRNNSPLHF.

V gene TRBV5-1 combines with J gene TRBJ2-1, with 8 positions matching TRBD2. CDR3 length: 13 amino acids. Unmatched junction bases numbered 2, after V lost 4 bases and J lost 5 bases. CDR1 and CDR2 (germline): SGHRS, YFSETQ. The CDR3 nucleotides read TGCGCCAGCAGCCGGGGGGGGGACAATGAGCAGTTCTTC. Translating it yields CASSRGGDNEQFF.

This clonotype was detected only a few times. The chain employs TRBV6-5 and TRBJ2-7; D not resolved. Germline CDR1 reads MNHEY; CDR2 reads SVGAGI. The CDR3 is 13 residues long. V was shortened by 2 bases and J by 6 bases, with 11 bases between the two germline ends. CDR3 coding DNA: TGTGCCAGCAGTTACACCAATTCGGGCGAGCAGTACTTC. Translation: CASSYTNSGEQYF.

This clonotype was detected only a few times. The chain employs TRBV7-2 and TRBJ1-5; weak D call: TRBD1 (5 bases). Germline V gives CDR1 SGHTA, CDR2 FQGNSA. The ends were cut back, 2 bases at V and 2 bases at J, with 10 bases in the middle. The CDR3 is 15 residues long. In DNA, the CDR3 is TGTGCCAGCAGCTTACCGGGGGATGGCAATCAGCCCCAGCATTTT. Residues: CASSLPGDGNQPQHF.

This clonotype was recorded once. The rearrangement joins TRBV11-3 to TRBJ2-2; D is unclear. Germline V lookup: CDR1 SGHNT, CDR2 YENEEA. This CDR3 has 16 amino acids. V shed 0 bases and J shed 1 base, with 9 bases lying between them. The CDR3 reads CASSLEGWMNTGELFF. CDR3 in DNA: TGTGCCAGCAGCTTAGAAGGGTGGATGAACACCGGGGAGCTGTTTTTT.

The J gene is TRBJ2-1, the V gene TRBV3-1, with 12 bases matching TRBD2. The junction had 9 bases not matched to a gene; V was cut back by 1 base and J by 2 bases. The CDR3 covers 19 residues. Per germline, CDR1 LGHDT and CDR2 YNNKEL (reference sequence). CDR3: CASSQVKTSGRKTYNEQFF. The CDR3 DNA follows: TGTGCCAGCAGCCAAGTTAAGACTAGCGGGAGAAAGACCTACAATGAGCAGTTCTTC.

In its sample, this clonotype was seen a few times. The genes are TRBV6-1 and TRBJ2-3, with 7 bases identical to TRBD2. The CDR3 contains 16 residues. Germline trimming cut 6 bases from V and 4 bases from J; bases unmatched to any gene: 13. Germline loops: CDR1 MNHNS, CDR2 SASEGT. CDR3 nucleotides: TGTGCCAGCAGACCCGACTGGGCGGGAGTTGCAGATACGCAGTATTTT. This translates into CASRPDWAGVADTQYF.

This clonotype was observed many times. This chain links TRBV15 with TRBJ2-1; 8 bases line up with TRBD1. CDR3 length: 18 amino acids. Germline V lookup: CDR1 LNHNV, CDR2 YYDKDF (reference sequence). V shed 1 base, J shed 0 bases, and the junction held 8 bases outside the gene matches. The CDR3 here is CATSRGVPGQASYNEQFF. For the CDR3, the DNA is TGTGCCACCAGCAGAGGGGTACCGGGACAGGCCTCCTACAATGAGCAGTTCTTC.

The V call is TRBV4-1, the J call TRBJ2-2; tentative D call: TRBD1 (5 bases). CDR1 and CDR2 from the germline V gene are MGHRA and YSYEKL. Trimming removed 4 bases at V and 3 bases at J, with 21 bases between. The CDR3 totals 18 residues. The CDR3 nucleotides read TGCGCCAGCAGCCTCCTTTGGGCAGGGCTAGGGGACACCGGGGAGCTGTTTTTT. This encodes CASSLLWAGLGDTGELFF.

The rearrangement joins TRBV7-2 to TRBJ1-2; D gene uncertain. The CDR3 length is 14 residues. Trimming pared 1 base from V and 2 bases from J, leaving 8 bases between. The germline CDR1 and CDR2 sequences are SGHTA and FQGNSA. For the CDR3, the DNA is TGTGCCAGCAGCTTAGAAACCAGGAACTATGGCTACACCTTC. Its protein product is CASSLETRNYGYTF.

The genes are TRBV12-3 or TRBV12-4 and TRBJ2-2; a weak D match, TRBD2 (6 bases). Between the trimmed V and J ends, which lost 1 base and 7 bases, there was a span of 16 bases. This CDR3 is built from 16 residues. CDR3 DNA: TGTGCCAGCAGTTTAGTCGCGGGGATGTTCCACGGGGAGCTGTTTTTT. This sequence encodes CASSLVAGMFHGELFF.

This clonotype has only a few counts. In nucleotides, the CDR3 is TGCGCCAGCAGCTCTACCGGGACAGGAGCTTATGGCTACACCTTC. Protein: CASSSTGTGAYGYTF. The genes are TRBV5-1 and TRBJ1-2, with TRBD1 matching over 8 bases. Germline-derived CDR1 and CDR2 are SGHRS and YFSETQ. The CDR3 runs 15 residues. Trimming took 3 bases from V and 5 from J; bases not matched to a gene: 9.

J is TRBJ2-5 and V is TRBV12-3 or TRBV12-4, with 7 bases that match TRBD1. This CDR3 contains 16 residues. The V and J ends lost 7 bases and 12 bases, in that order; junction bases with no gene match: 23. The CDR3 region has the DNA TGTGCCAGCACCATGCCTTGGGTCACAGGGGCAGCCCCTAAGTACTTC. Translating gives CASTMPWVTGAAPKYF.

The CDR3 bases are TGCAGCGTTGATGTTCGGCAAGAGACCCAGTACTTC. Translating gives CSVDVRQETQYF. The chain employs TRBV29-1 and TRBJ2-5; no firm D call. The V gene lost 3 bases and the J gene lost 2 bases, with 7 bases spanning the gap. Germline loops: CDR1 SQVTM, CDR2 ANQGSEA. There are 12 residues in the CDR3. Based on the CDR3 plus reference TRBV29-1 and TRBJ2-5, the full variable domain is SAVISQKPSRDICQRGTSLTIQCQVDSQVTMMFWYRQQPGQSLTLIATANQGSEATYESGFVIDKFPISRPNLTFSTLTVSNMSPEDSSIYLCSVDVRQETQYFGPGTRLLVL.

The chain links TRBV3-1 to TRBJ2-3; D gene ambiguous. The CDR3 loop spans 14 amino acids. Trimming pared 3 bases from V and 1 base from J, leaving 8 bases between. Germline values: CDR1 LGHDT, CDR2 YNNKEL (reference sequence). The CDR3 loop reads CASSHDGGTDTQYF. CDR3 nucleotide sequence: TGTGCCAGCAGCCATGACGGTGGCACAGATACGCAGTATTTT.

This clonotype has only a few counts. This chain links TRBV9 with TRBJ2-1, with 11 positions matching TRBD2. Looked up from germline, CDR1 is SGDLS and CDR2 is YYNGEE. Trimming cost V 0 bases and J 4 bases; bases outside gene matches: 6. The CDR3 loop spans 17 amino acids. This chain's CDR3 is CASSVEGLAASYNEQFF. The CDR3 bases are TGTGCCAGCAGCGTAGAGGGACTAGCGGCTAGTTACAATGAGCAGTTCTTC. Full variable domain (missing parts from reference TRBV9 and TRBJ2-1): DSGVTQTPKHLITATGQRVTLRCSPRSGDLSVYWYQQSLDQGLQFLIQYYNGEERAKGNILERFSAQQFPDLHSELNLSSLELGDSALYFCASSVEGLAASYNEQFFGPGTRLTVL.